This entry is about one T cell receptor (beta chain). This entry is derived from a study of human T cells and chemical hapten exposure. Within the library, unique molecular identifiers were attached to each individual cDNA molecule. MiXCR was run by TCRdb on the RACE reads, yielding one entry per CDR3 protein. This table has over 150,000 distinct CDR3 sequences, 25% to 35% appearing once. This sample's time point: patch test 3, about 24 weeks after DPC sensitization. As to treatment: therapeutic diphenylcyclopropenone sensitization with weekly scalp DPC. The material was whole blood, obtained in connection with sensitization to the hapten diphenylcyclopropenone (DPC). The TCR comes from a woman aged 18-30 years with alopecia areata. Some clones in this sample may be carry-over from other donors' samples.

The CDR3 nucleotides read TGTGCCAGCAGCTTACGCGGTTTTAATGAGCAGTTCTTC. Translated: CASSLRGFNEQFF. The chain combines TRBV7-3 with TRBJ2-1; unclear D gene. CDR3 length equals 13 residues. Trimming cost V 2 bases and J 7 bases, with 9 bases left between them. Germline CDR1 SGHTA, CDR2 FQGTGA.